The rows below give T cell receptor beta chains drawn from one sample of a study of blood T cells in healthy people across ages. MiXCR was run by TCRdb on the 5' RACE reads, yielding one entry per CDR3 protein. The data hold about 650,000 distinct CDR3 sequences, with under 65% observed a single time. The sequencing sample was made of blood. The receptors here all came from a woman of 80 years or more in good health. The CDR3 runs from the conserved cysteine through the conserved F or W. D genes are given only for firm matches. The size of a clone is reported for some rows only, either as once, few or many, or as a class for expanded clones.

>NA|TRBV20-1|TRBJ2-1|NA
CSAIQQGPGLASYNEQFF
TGCAGTGCTATTCAACAGGGCCCCGGTCTAGCGAGCTACAATGAGCAGTTCTTC
>NA|TRBV6-5|TRBJ2-4|NA
CATGLDEDNEQYF
TGTGCCACCGGACTGGATGAGGATAATGAGCAGTACTTC
>once|TRBV9|TRBJ2-7|NA
CASSVSPRDGVYEQYF
TGTGCCAGCAGCGTATCCCCACGGGACGGAGTCTACGAGCAGTACTTC
>NA|TRBV2|TRBJ2-3|TRBD1
CASSGTGNYAQYF
TGTGCCAGCAGTGGGACAGGGAATTATGCGCAGTATTTT
>NA|TRBV14|TRBJ2-3|TRBD2
CASSRTGTSTDTQYF
TGTGCCAGCAGCCGGACCGGGACTAGTACAGATACGCAGTATTTT
>once|TRBV27|TRBJ1-2|NA
CASSRTDPHYDYTF
TGTGCCAGCAGCCGGACGGACCCGCACTATGACTACACCTTC
>NA|TRBV12-3/TRBV12-4|TRBJ2-1|TRBD1
CASSFMGQGNNEQFF
TGTGCCAGCAGTTTCATGGGACAGGGGAACAATGAGCAGTTCTTC
>few|TRBV18|TRBJ1-4|NA
CASSPGRADEKLFF
TGTGCCAGCTCACCAGGCAGGGCTGACGAAAAACTGTTTTTT
>few|TRBV5-8|TRBJ2-1|NA
CASSWGAGGSYNEQFF
TGTGCCAGCAGCTGGGGGGCAGGGGGCTCCTACAATGAGCAGTTCTTC
>NA|TRBV5-1|TRBJ2-4|TRBD2
CASDAGGRNEQYF
TGCGCCAGCGATGCTGGCGGGAGAAATGAGCAGTACTTC
>many|TRBV27|TRBJ2-7|NA
CASSLPFSYEQYF
TGTGCCAGCAGTTTACCCTTCTCCTACGAGCAGTACTTC
>few|TRBV6-6|TRBJ2-1|TRBD2
CASRGLAGVFEQFF
TGTGCCAGCAGGGGACTAGCGGGGGTTTTTGAGCAGTTCTTC
>NA|TRBV6-5|TRBJ2-1|TRBD2
CASRGGDGNEQFF
TGTGCCAGTCGGGGGGGGGATGGAAATGAGCAGTTCTTC
>many|TRBV7-2|TRBJ2-1|NA
CASSGNRYEQFF
TGTGCCAGCAGCGGAAATCGGTATGAGCAGTTCTTC
>NA|TRBV20-1|TRBJ1-5|NA
CSDKGKHQPQHF
TGCAGTGACAAGGGGAAACATCAGCCCCAGCATTTT
>many|TRBV11-2|TRBJ2-3|TRBD2
CASSFGTSGRGGDTQYF
TGTGCCAGCAGCTTTGGGACTAGCGGGAGAGGGGGAGATACGCAGTATTTT
>once|TRBV5-1|TRBJ1-2|NA
CASSLEGPSVYGYTF
TGCGCCAGCAGCTTGGAAGGTCCCTCGGTCTATGGCTACACCTTC
>NA|TRBV27|TRBJ2-1|TRBD2
CASSSTSERFLREQFF
TGTGCCAGCAGTTCAACTAGCGAAAGGTTCCTCCGTGAGCAGTTCTTC
>NA|TRBV11-2|TRBJ2-5|NA
CASSLNRARGETQYF
TGTGCCAGCAGCTTAAACAGGGCACGAGGGGAGACCCAGTACTTC
>NA|TRBV20-1|TRBJ2-5|NA
CSARDSGRETQYF
TGCAGTGCTAGAGACTCGGGGCGGGAGACCCAGTACTTC
>NA|TRBV9|TRBJ2-3|NA
CASSVGVDSTDTQYF
TGTGCCAGCAGCGTAGGTGTAGATAGCACAGATACGCAGTATTTT
>many|TRBV5-6|TRBJ2-1|TRBD2
CASSALAGEYNEQFF
TGTGCCAGCAGCGCCCTAGCGGGAGAATACAATGAGCAGTTCTTC
>NA|TRBV4-2|TRBJ2-5|NA
CASSQTSGGETQYF
TGTGCCAGCAGCCAAACGTCAGGTGGGGAGACCCAGTACTTC
>few|TRBV25-1|TRBJ2-1|NA
CASSEDLTSRSYNEQFF
TGTGCCAGCAGTGAAGACCTGACTAGTCGGTCCTACAATGAGCAGTTCTTC
>NA|TRBV12-3/TRBV12-4|TRBJ1-5|NA
CASRPTTYGTDIDQPQHF
TGTGCCAGCAGACCAACTACTTATGGGACGGATATTGATCAGCCCCAGCATTTT
>NA|TRBV5-1|TRBJ2-1|TRBD1
CASSFDRVNEQFF
TGCGCCAGCAGCTTCGACAGGGTCAATGAGCAGTTCTTC
>NA|TRBV20-1|TRBJ2-6|NA
CSARVLTGANVLTF
TGCAGTGCTAGAGTCCTAACTGGGGCCAACGTCCTGACTTTC
>NA|TRBV4-2|TRBJ1-2|NA
CASSQDRGIGYTF
TGTGCCAGCAGCCAAGATCGAGGGATCGGCTACACCTTC
>many|TRBV20-1|TRBJ1-4|TRBD1
CSAILQGRSEKLFF
TGCAGTGCTATTTTACAGGGGAGGAGTGAAAAACTGTTTTTT
>NA|TRBV9|TRBJ2-1|NA
CASSAETGIIKQFF
TGTGCCAGCAGCGCCGAGACTGGGATAATTAAGCAGTTCTTC
>few|TRBV7-2|TRBJ1-5|NA
CASSSRVNQPQHF
TGTGCCAGCAGCTCCAGGGTTAATCAGCCCCAGCATTTT
>NA|TRBV7-9|TRBJ2-1|TRBD2
CASSLGGTSSDREQFF
TGTGCCAGCAGCTTAGGCGGGACTAGTTCCGATAGAGAACAGTTCTTC
>many|TRBV9|TRBJ2-2|TRBD1
CASSVVGQGNTGELFF
TGTGCCAGCAGCGTAGTTGGACAGGGAAACACCGGGGAGCTGTTTTTT
>NA|TRBV5-5|TRBJ1-1|TRBD1
CASRGGTEKNTEAFF
TGTGCCAGCAGGGGGGGGACAGAGAAGAACACTGAAGCTTTCTTT
>NA|TRBV20-1|TRBJ1-2|NA
CSARGAENYGYTF
TGCAGTGCTAGAGGGGCGGAAAACTATGGCTACACCTTC
>many|TRBV5-1|TRBJ2-5|NA
CASSSMYQETQYF
TGCGCCAGCAGCTCGATGTACCAAGAGACCCAGTACTTC
>NA|TRBV5-1|TRBJ2-1|TRBD2
CASSPSVAGGREQFF
TGCGCCAGCAGCCCGTCAGTAGCGGGGGGGCGTGAGCAGTTCTTC
>many|TRBV27|TRBJ2-5|TRBD2
CASSSGLAGVAQYF
TGTGCCAGCAGTTCGGGACTAGCGGGAGTGGCCCAGTACTTC
>NA|TRBV11-2|TRBJ2-1|NA
CASSQSSRWIKFF
TGTGCCAGCAGCCAAAGCAGTAGGTGGATTAAGTTCTTC
>few|TRBV2|TRBJ1-1|TRBD1
CASSARGRINTEAFF
TGTGCCAGCAGTGCCAGGGGGCGGATAAACACTGAAGCTTTCTTT
>many|TRBV5-5|TRBJ2-4|NA
CASRGTTNTNIQYF
TGTGCCAGCAGAGGCACAACTAACACAAACATTCAGTACTTC
>many|TRBV29-1|TRBJ2-3|NA
CSSRGSGADTQYF
TGCAGCTCCCGGGGGTCCGGGGCAGATACGCAGTATTTT
>NA|TRBV7-9|TRBJ2-1|NA
CASSLVVRGEQFF
TGTGCCAGCAGCTTAGTCGTCCGGGGTGAGCAGTTCTTC
>few|TRBV4-2|TRBJ1-1|NA
CASSPPGRSGAEAFF
TGTGCCAGCAGCCCACCCGGACGGAGTGGGGCTGAAGCTTTCTTT
>few|TRBV11-1|TRBJ2-5|NA
CASSRGSGVQETQYF
TGTGCCAGCAGTAGGGGATCGGGAGTACAAGAGACCCAGTACTTC
>many|TRBV20-1|TRBJ2-1|TRBD2
CSARGGLAGAYNEQFF
TGCAGTGCTAGGGGGGGACTAGCGGGAGCCTACAATGAGCAGTTCTTC
>NA|TRBV7-7|TRBJ2-1|TRBD2
CASSLLGDSGGGDEQFF
TGTGCTAGCAGCTTATTAGGGGATAGCGGGGGAGGAGATGAGCAGTTCTTC
>NA|TRBV2|TRBJ2-1|NA
CASERGGVTYEQFF
TGTGCCAGCGAACGCGGCGGGGTTACCTACGAGCAGTTCTTC
>few|TRBV5-1|TRBJ2-5|NA
CASSLAGATKARIQYF
TGCGCCAGCAGCTTGGCCGGGGCTACCAAGGCTAGGATCCAGTACTTC
>many|TRBV12-3/TRBV12-4|TRBJ1-2|NA
CASSPHTGNGYTF
TGTGCCAGCAGCCCCCATACAGGGAATGGCTACACCTTC
>many|TRBV28|TRBJ2-7|NA
CAADGPYEQYF
TGTGCCGCGGACGGTCCCTACGAGCAGTACTTC
>many|TRBV12-3/TRBV12-4|TRBJ1-5|NA
CASSHTGQFNQPQHF
TGTGCCAGCAGTCACACTGGACAGTTCAATCAGCCCCAGCATTTT
>NA|TRBV15|TRBJ1-5|NA
CATNGGLGPQHF
TGTGCCACCAATGGGGGTTTGGGGCCCCAGCATTTT
>NA|TRBV30|TRBJ1-1|TRBD1
CAWSVEGASTEAFF
TGTGCCTGGAGTGTCGAGGGGGCGAGCACTGAAGCTTTCTTT